The 26 T cell receptor beta chains listed next were all sequenced from one sample in a study of response to subunit inactivated influenza vaccine. MiXCR, run by TCRdb on the RT-PCR reads, gives a single entry per CDR3 protein. This table holds about 520,000 distinct CDR3 sequences, approximately 24% found once. The material sequenced was CD4+ T cells sorted from PBMCs, taken roughly 5 days after vaccination. The receptors shown here come from a man aged 45-60 years who received an inactivated influenza vaccine.

The CDR3 nucleotides are TGTGCCAGCAGGCGCCGGGACGGGCTCTACAATGAGCAGTTCTTC. Its protein product is CASRRRDGLYNEQFF. V usage is TRBV2 and J usage is TRBJ2-1; D possibly uses TRBD1 or TRBD2 (5 bases each). This CDR3 comprises 15 residues. Germline assignment: CDR1 SNHLY and CDR2 FYNNEI. Trimming cost V 6 bases and J 3 bases, with 15 bases left between them.

V gene TRBV20-1 combines with J gene TRBJ2-3; D call uncertain. The V gene's germline CDR1 is DFQATT and CDR2 SNEGSKA (reference sequence). V lost 2 bases, J lost 2 bases, and 5 bases lay in between. The CDR3 is 12 amino acids. CDR3: CSARKATDTQYF. In nucleotides, the CDR3 is TGCAGTGCTAGAAAAGCCACAGATACGCAGTATTTT.

The chain combines TRBV7-8 with TRBJ2-3, with TRBD2 matching 9 bases. The CDR3 is made up of 17 amino acids. The V segment lost 2 bases and the J segment 2 bases; nucleotides outside the gene matches: 8. Germline lookup yields CDR1 SGHVS and CDR2 FQNEAQ. The CDR3, as DNA: TGTGCCAGCAGCTTATGGCGGGAGGGCCAGAACACAGATACGCAGTATTTT. Encoded protein: CASSLWREGQNTDTQYF.

There are a few counts of this clonotype. The chain carries TRBV6-2 or TRBV6-3 and TRBJ1-6; 7 bases agree with TRBD1. CDR1 MNHEY and CDR2 SVGEGT come from the germline V gene. The CDR3 totals 14 residues. The J segment lost 7 bases and the V segment lost 6 bases, leaving 6 bases of the junction unmatched. The CDR3 coding sequence is TGTGCCAGCAGGGTTGGGACAGAGAATTCACCCCTCCACTTT. This sequence encodes CASRVGTENSPLHF.

This clonotype came up a few times. The rearrangement joins TRBV20-1 to TRBJ2-3; 13 bases are shared with TRBD2. The V and J ends lost 6 bases and 0 bases, in that order; junction bases with no gene match: 3. Germline V CDR1 and CDR2: DFQATT, SNEGSKA (reference sequence). The CDR3 contains 15 residues. The CDR3 here is CSAGTSGTSTDTQYF. The CDR3, as DNA: TGCAGTGCGGGGACTAGCGGGACTAGCACAGATACGCAGTATTTT.

This chain links TRBV6-2 or TRBV6-3 with TRBJ2-2; a weak D match, TRBD2 (7 bases). From germline, CDR1 is MNHEY and CDR2 SVGEGT. The CDR3 length is 15 residues. V was trimmed by 6 bases and J by 7 bases, leaving 18 bases between them. The CDR3 protein is CASSHWTRGGGELFF. The CDR3 nucleotides are TGTGCCAGCAGCCACTGGACAAGGGGGGGCGGGGAGCTGTTTTTT.

This clonotype was observed a handful of times. CDR3 in DNA: TGTGCCAGCAGCCAAACAGGGACTCGCACAGATACGCAGTATTTT. It translates to CASSQTGTRTDTQYF. V and J are TRBV3-1 and TRBJ2-3, with D perhaps given as TRBD1 or TRBD2 (6 bases each). Germline V gene lookup returns CDR1 LGHDT and CDR2 YNNKEL (reference sequence). Deletions cut 2 bases from V and 1 base from J, with 10 bases between. This CDR3 spans 15 amino acids.

A word on this clonotype: One end of the junction does not line up with germline, which may come from a read error. The genes are TRBV20-1 and TRBJ2-1; TRBD1 is a possible D gene (7 bases). This CDR3 spans 17 amino acids. Looked up from germline, CDR1 is DFQATT and CDR2 is SNEGSKA (reference sequence). The CDR3 spells CCARAPGGKTSYNEQFF. The DNA of the CDR3 is TGCTGTGCTAGAGCCCCAGGGGGGAAAACGTCCTACAATGAGCAGTTCTTC.

Many counts were recorded for this clonotype. The V and J genes are TRBV6-5 and TRBJ2-5; possible D gene TRBD1, 5 bases. The CDR3 has 11 residues. Germline CDR1 and CDR2: MNHEY and SVGAGI. The V end was cut by 8 bases, the J end by 6 bases, with 10 bases between. CDR3 bases: TGTGCCAGCGCTCAGGGCCAGACCCAGTACTTC. This codes for CASAQGQTQYF.

This chain links TRBV6-2 or TRBV6-3 with TRBJ2-7, with 10 bases that match TRBD2. Germline V gene lookup returns CDR1 MNHEY and CDR2 SVGEGT. CDR3 length: 14 amino acids. Trimming at V came to 5 bases and at J to 4 bases, leaving 5 bases not matched to a gene. CDR3 amino acids: CASSKTSGDYEQYF. For the CDR3, the DNA is TGTGCCAGCAGTAAAACTAGCGGGGATTACGAGCAGTACTTC.

The rearrangement links TRBV12-3 or TRBV12-4 to TRBJ2-2; the D gene is possibly TRBD2 (6 bases). The CDR3 length is 15 residues. The V gene lost 6 bases and the J gene lost 5 bases, with 16 bases spanning the gap. The CDR3 sequence: CASRTGVLGTGELFF. Written as DNA, the CDR3 is TGTGCCAGCAGGACGGGAGTCTTGGGGACCGGGGAGCTGTTTTTT.

This clonotype has more than one count but fewer than ten. The genes are TRBV7-2 and TRBJ2-5, with unresolved D. CDR3 length equals 12 residues. Per the germline V gene, CDR1 is SGHTA and CDR2 is FQGNSA. Trimming stripped 5 bases from V and 5 bases from J, with 9 bases between. CDR3 DNA sequence: TGTGCCAGCAGCCTGTATAGGGAGACCCAGTACTTC. This translates into CASSLYRETQYF.

The J gene is TRBJ2-2, the V gene TRBV9, with 8 bases aligning to TRBD2. Looked up from germline, CDR1 is SGDLS and CDR2 is YYNGEE. After removal of 0 bases from V and 5 bases from J, the junction contained 12 bases not matched to a gene. The length of the CDR3 is 18 residues. CDR3 in DNA: TGTGCCAGCAGCGTAGCTGGTGCAGCGGGAGTAGGTACCGGGGAGCTGTTTTTT. Translated, it gives CASSVAGAAGVGTGELFF. Looking up the rest from reference TRBV9 and TRBJ2-2 gives the full variable domain: DSGVTQTPKHLITATGQRVTLRCSPRSGDLSVYWYQQSLDQGLQFLIQYYNGEERAKGNILERFSAQQFPDLHSELNLSSLELGDSALYFCASSVAGAAGVGTGELFFGEGSRLTVL.

In this sample, this clonotype turned up a few times. This rearrangement joins TRBV29-1 to TRBJ2-7, with TRBD1 as a possible D gene (7 bases). The V gene's germline CDR1 is SQVTM and CDR2 ANQGSEA. This CDR3 contains 13 residues. Trimming cost V 3 bases and J 6 bases, with 15 bases left between them. The CDR3 DNA is TGCAGCGTTGACGGGGGCAGGGGGTTCGAGCAGTACTTC. Amino acids: CSVDGGRGFEQYF.

This clonotype was counted ten times or more. This chain links TRBV5-1 with TRBJ1-1, with D tentatively TRBD1 (5 bases). Trimming took off 4 bases at V and 0 bases at J, with 13 bases between the two ends. The germline V gene encodes CDR1 SGHRS and CDR2 YFSETQ. CDR3 length: 15 amino acids. The chain's CDR3 is CASSPPGRMNTEAFF. The CDR3, as DNA: TGCGCCAGCAGCCCGCCGGGACGGATGAACACTGAAGCTTTCTTT.

This rearrangement joins TRBV7-8 to TRBJ2-3; D is unresolved. Looked up from germline, CDR1 is SGHVS and CDR2 is FQNEAQ. This CDR3 has 11 residues. V lost 6 bases and J lost 6, with 7 bases in between. CDR3 protein: CASSIVDTQYF. Written as DNA, the CDR3 is TGTGCCAGCAGTATAGTGGATACGCAGTATTTT.

This clonotype occurred many times. The chain uses TRBV20-1 and TRBJ2-1; 7 bases fit TRBD1. Trimming removed 6 bases from V and 10 bases from J; junction bases left unmatched: 12. The CDR3 has 13 amino acids. Per the germline V gene, CDR1 is DFQATT and CDR2 is SNEGSKA (reference sequence). The CDR3 here is CSARTGATIEQFF. The CDR3 DNA sequence: TGCAGTGCACGAACAGGGGCTACAATCGAGCAGTTCTTC.

This clonotype has just a few counts. The chain recombines TRBV5-5 with TRBJ2-1; no firm D call. CDR1 SGHKS and CDR2 YYEKEE come from the germline V gene (reference sequence). CDR3 length equals 12 residues. The ends were cut back, 0 bases at V and 9 bases at J, with 7 bases in the middle. CDR3 nucleotides: TGTGCCAGCAGCTTGGCCAGGCTTGAGCAGTTCTTC. It is translated as CASSLARLEQFF.

This clonotype was detected a few times. The chain employs TRBV29-1 and TRBJ2-7; D is possibly TRBD1 (5 bases). CDR1 is SQVTM, CDR2 ANQGSEA, per germline. This CDR3 region has 14 residues. Trimming removed 4 bases from V and 1 base from J, with 14 bases in between. The CDR3 DNA sequence: TGCAGCGTTGGATTTTCAGGGCATTCCTACGAGCAGTACTTC. Translation gives CSVGFSGHSYEQYF.

This clonotype was found a few times. CDR3 in amino acids: CASSYTLAGNYNEQFF. The CDR3, as DNA: TGTGCCAGCAGTTACACGCTAGCGGGAAACTACAATGAGCAGTTCTTC. This chain uses TRBV6-5 with TRBJ2-1, with 9 bases matching TRBD2. This CDR3 contains 16 residues. After removal of 2 bases from V and 3 bases from J, the junction contained 5 bases not matched to a gene. CDR1 and CDR2 (germline): MNHEY, SVGAGI.

J is TRBJ1-1 and V is TRBV5-5; unclear D gene. CDR1 and CDR2 (germline): SGHKS, YYEKEE (reference sequence). This CDR3 region has 14 residues. Trimming shortened V by 0 bases and J by 0 bases, and 6 bases separated the two germline ends. CDR3 in DNA: TGTGCCAGCAGCTTGGCAGTGATGAACACTGAAGCTTTCTTT. Protein product: CASSLAVMNTEAFF.

Only a few counts were recorded for this clonotype. The chain uses TRBV20-1 and TRBJ2-3; 8 positions match TRBD1. This CDR3 contains 17 residues. From germline, CDR1 is DFQATT and CDR2 SNEGSKA (reference sequence). Trimming removed 0 bases from V and 1 base from J; junction bases left unmatched: 9. CDR3 sequence reads: CSARDHKRTGRTDTQYF. DNA for the CDR3: TGCAGTGCTAGAGATCATAAAAGGACAGGGCGCACAGATACGCAGTATTTT.

This clonotype was detected a few times. The CDR3 coding sequence is TGCGCCAGCAGCGAGATGGACAGGGGGCTCACTGAAGCTTTCTTT. Encoded protein: CASSEMDRGLTEAFF. The chain recombines TRBV5-1 with TRBJ1-1, with TRBD1 identical over 11 bases. The CDR3 loop spans 15 amino acids. With 4 bases clipped from V and 4 bases from J, the junction kept 6 bases outside the gene matches. Germline V gene sequence: CDR1 SGHRS, CDR2 YFSETQ.

As to this clonotype: Given a much more abundant clone one base away, this may be a read error. This chain uses TRBV28 with TRBJ1-2; D gene unclear. V gave up 6 bases and J gave up 4 bases, with 9 bases separating them. The CDR3 covers 12 residues. From germline, CDR1 is MDHEN and CDR2 SYDVKM. This chain's CDR3 is CASSRESYGYTF. The CDR3 coding sequence is TGTGCCAGCAGCCGGGAGAGCTATGGCTACACCTTC.

This clonotype was seen a few times. The chain is built from TRBV10-3 and TRBJ1-2; D is possibly TRBD1 (5 bases). From germline, CDR1 is ENHRY and CDR2 SYGVKD. Trimming pared 7 bases from V and 2 bases from J, leaving 14 bases between. There are 14 residues in the CDR3. The CDR3 is CAINRSGGNYGYTF. The CDR3 region has the DNA TGTGCCATCAACAGGAGCGGGGGAAACTATGGCTACACCTTC.

This clonotype occurred many times. The V gene is TRBV20-1, the J gene TRBJ2-3; 11 nucleotides agree with TRBD1. Trimming cost V 1 base and J 0 bases; bases outside gene matches: 12. The CDR3 extends over 19 amino acids. Germline lookup yields CDR1 DFQATT and CDR2 SNEGSKA (reference sequence). CDR3 in DNA: TGCAGTGCTAGAGCCCTCGGACAGGGGGCATCTTTTAGCACAGATACGCAGTATTTT. It codes for CSARALGQGASFSTDTQYF.